This T cell receptor (beta chain) was sequenced during a study of regulatory T cells in long-lasting Graves disease. This clonotype was observed many times. Per germline, CDR1 MNHEY and CDR2 SMNVEV (reference sequence). The V and J ends lost 2 bases and 3 bases, in that order; junction bases with no gene match: 18. The CDR3 length is 20 residues. iRepertoire HTBI primers and Arm-PCR of CDR3 regions built TCR beta libraries. From the multiplex PCR reads, TCRdb called clonotypes with MiXCR, one entry per CDR3 protein. The sample shows about 430,000 distinct CDR3 sequences, 21% of them seen only once. Time point described: persistent/refractory GD, antithyroid drugs over 5 years with positive TRAb. RNA isolated from PBMCs was used to make the TCR library.

The source is a female donor with Graves disease. This chain connects TRBV27 to TRBJ1-1; TRBD1 aligns across 10 bases. Sequenced here: peripheral blood mononuclear cells (PBMCs), sampled when the disease was refractory, from a patient treated with antithyroid drugs. CDR3 sequence: CASSLNRDRGTVGWDTEAFF. DNA for the CDR3: TGTGCCAGCAGTTTAAATCGGGACAGGGGAACGGTCGGATGGGACACTGAAGCTTTCTTT.